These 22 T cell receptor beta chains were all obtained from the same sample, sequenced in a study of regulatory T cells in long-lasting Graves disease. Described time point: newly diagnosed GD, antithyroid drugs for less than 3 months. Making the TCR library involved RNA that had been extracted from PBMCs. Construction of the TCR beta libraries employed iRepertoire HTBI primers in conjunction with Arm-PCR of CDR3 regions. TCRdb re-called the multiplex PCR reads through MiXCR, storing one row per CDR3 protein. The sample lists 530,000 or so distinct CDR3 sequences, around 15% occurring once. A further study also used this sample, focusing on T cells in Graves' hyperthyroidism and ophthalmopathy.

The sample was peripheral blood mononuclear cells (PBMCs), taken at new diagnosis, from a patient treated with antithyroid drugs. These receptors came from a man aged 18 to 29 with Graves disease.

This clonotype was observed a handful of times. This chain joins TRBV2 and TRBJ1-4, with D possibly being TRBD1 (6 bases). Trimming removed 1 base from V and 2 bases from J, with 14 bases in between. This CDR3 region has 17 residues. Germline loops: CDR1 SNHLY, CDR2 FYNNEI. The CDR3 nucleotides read TGTGCCAGCAGTGAAGGATTCCGCGGACAGACTAATGAAAAACTGTTTTTT. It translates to CASSEGFRGQTNEKLFF.

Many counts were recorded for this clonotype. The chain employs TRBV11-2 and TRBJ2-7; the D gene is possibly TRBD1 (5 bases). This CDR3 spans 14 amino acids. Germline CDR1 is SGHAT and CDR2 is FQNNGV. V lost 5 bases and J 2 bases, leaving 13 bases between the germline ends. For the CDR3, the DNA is TGTGCCAGCAGCGGCGGACACTTTACCTACGAGCAGTACTTC. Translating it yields CASSGGHFTYEQYF.

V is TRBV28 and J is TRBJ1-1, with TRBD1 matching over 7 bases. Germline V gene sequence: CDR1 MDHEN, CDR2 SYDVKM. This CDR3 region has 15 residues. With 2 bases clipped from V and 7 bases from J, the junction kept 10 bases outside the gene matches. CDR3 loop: CASSLPVTGKVEAFF. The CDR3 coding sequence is TGTGCCAGCAGTTTACCAGTGACAGGGAAAGTTGAAGCTTTCTTT.

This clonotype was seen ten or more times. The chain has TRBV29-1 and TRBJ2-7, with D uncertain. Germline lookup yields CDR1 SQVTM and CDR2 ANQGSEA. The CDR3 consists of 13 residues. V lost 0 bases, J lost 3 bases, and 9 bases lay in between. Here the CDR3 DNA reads TGCAGCGTTGAAGATGGTGGCGGCTACGAGCAGTACTTC. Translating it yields CSVEDGGGYEQYF.

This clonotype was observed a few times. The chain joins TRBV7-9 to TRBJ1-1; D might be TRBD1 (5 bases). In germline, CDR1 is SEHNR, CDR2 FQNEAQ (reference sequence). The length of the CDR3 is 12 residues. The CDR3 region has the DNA TGTCACCTGGGGGGAGGGAACACTGAAGCTTTCTTT. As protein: CHLGGGNTEAFF.

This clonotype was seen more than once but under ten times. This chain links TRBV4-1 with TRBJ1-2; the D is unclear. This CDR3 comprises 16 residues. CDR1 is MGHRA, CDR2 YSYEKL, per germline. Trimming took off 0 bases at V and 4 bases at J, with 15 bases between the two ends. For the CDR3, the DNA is TGCGCCAGCAGCCAAGATCGGCTAGGGTCGCGCTATGGCTACACCTTC. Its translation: CASSQDRLGSRYGYTF.

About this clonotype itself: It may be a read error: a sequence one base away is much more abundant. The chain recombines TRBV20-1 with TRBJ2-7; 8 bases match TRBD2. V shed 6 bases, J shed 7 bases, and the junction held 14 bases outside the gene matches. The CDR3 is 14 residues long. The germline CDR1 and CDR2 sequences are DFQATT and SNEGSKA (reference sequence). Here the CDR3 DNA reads TGCAGTGCCGTGAGGGCGGGACTAGACAATGAGCAGTACTTC. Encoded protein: CSAVRAGLDNEQYF.

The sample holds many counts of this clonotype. This chain's CDR3 is CAISALAGLTDTQYF. CDR3 in DNA: TGTGCCATCAGTGCGCTAGCGGGACTGACAGATACGCAGTATTTT. The rearrangement joins TRBV10-3 to TRBJ2-3; the match to TRBD2 covers 9 bases. Germline CDR1 reads ENHRY; CDR2 reads SYGVKD. The CDR3 has 15 amino acids. The V segment lost 4 bases and the J segment 3 bases; nucleotides outside the gene matches: 5.

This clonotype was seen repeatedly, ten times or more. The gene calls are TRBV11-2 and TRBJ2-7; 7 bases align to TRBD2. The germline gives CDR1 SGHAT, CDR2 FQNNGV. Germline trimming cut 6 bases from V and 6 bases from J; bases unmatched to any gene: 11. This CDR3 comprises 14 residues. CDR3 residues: CASRAPGLRSEQYF. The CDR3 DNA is TGTGCCAGCAGAGCGCCGGGACTAAGAAGCGAGCAGTACTTC.

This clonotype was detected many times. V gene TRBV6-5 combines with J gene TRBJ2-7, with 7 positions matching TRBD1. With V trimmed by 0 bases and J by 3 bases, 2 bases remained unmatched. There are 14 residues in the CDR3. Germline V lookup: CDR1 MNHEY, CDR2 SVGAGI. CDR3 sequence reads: CASSYSPGGYEQYF. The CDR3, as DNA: TGTGCCAGCAGTTACTCCCCAGGGGGCTACGAGCAGTACTTC.

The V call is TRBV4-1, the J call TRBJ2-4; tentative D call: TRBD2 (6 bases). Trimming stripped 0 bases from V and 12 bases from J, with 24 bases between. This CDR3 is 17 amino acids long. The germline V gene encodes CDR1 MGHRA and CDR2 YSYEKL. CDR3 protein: CASSQESVAAPRVNQYF. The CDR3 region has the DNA TGCGCCAGCAGCCAAGAATCGGTAGCGGCCCCCCGCGTGAATCAGTACTTC.

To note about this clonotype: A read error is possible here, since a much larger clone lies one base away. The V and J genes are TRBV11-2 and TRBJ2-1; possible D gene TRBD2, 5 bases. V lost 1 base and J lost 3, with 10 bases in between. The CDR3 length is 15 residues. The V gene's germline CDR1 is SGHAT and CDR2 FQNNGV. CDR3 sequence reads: CASSLVPGIYNEQFF. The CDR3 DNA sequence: TGTGCCAGCAGCTTAGTTCCGGGGATCTACAATGAGCAGTTCTTC.

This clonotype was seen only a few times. The CDR3 reads CSARSLAGSNEQFF. CDR3 DNA sequence: TGCAGTGCTAGATCGCTAGCGGGAAGCAATGAGCAGTTCTTC. The chain links TRBV20-1 to TRBJ2-1, with 9 nucleotides matching TRBD2. V shed 2 bases, J shed 6 bases, and the junction held 5 bases outside the gene matches. The CDR3 runs 14 residues. Per the germline V gene, CDR1 is DFQATT and CDR2 is SNEGSKA (reference sequence).

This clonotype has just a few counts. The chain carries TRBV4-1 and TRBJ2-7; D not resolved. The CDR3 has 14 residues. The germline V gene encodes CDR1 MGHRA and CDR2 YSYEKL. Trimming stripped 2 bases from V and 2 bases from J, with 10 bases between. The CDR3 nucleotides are TGCGCCAGCAGCCAACTGACAACCCCCTACGAGCAGTACTTC. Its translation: CASSQLTTPYEQYF.

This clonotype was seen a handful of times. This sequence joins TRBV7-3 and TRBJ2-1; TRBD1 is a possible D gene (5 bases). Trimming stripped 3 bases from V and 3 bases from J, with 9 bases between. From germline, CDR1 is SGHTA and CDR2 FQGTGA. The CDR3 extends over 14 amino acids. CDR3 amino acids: CASSLSRDYNEQFF. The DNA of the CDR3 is TGTGCCAGCAGCTTGTCCAGGGACTACAATGAGCAGTTCTTC.

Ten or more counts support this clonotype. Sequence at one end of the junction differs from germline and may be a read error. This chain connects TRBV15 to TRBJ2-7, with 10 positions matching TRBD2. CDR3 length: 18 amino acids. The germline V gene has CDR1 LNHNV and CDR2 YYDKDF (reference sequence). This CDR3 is CAASSGTGSSGSKYEQYF. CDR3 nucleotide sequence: TGTGCCGCCAGCAGCGGTACTGGTTCTAGCGGGAGTAAATACGAGCAGTACTTC.

CDR3: CASSQESGRAGDTQYF. In nucleotides, the CDR3 is TGCGCCAGCAGCCAAGAAAGCGGGAGGGCCGGAGATACGCAGTATTTT. The genes are TRBV4-1 and TRBJ2-3; 10 bases match TRBD2. Germline V CDR1 and CDR2: MGHRA, YSYEKL. The CDR3 sequence is 16 residues long. J lost 5 bases, V lost 0 bases, and 5 bases had no gene match.

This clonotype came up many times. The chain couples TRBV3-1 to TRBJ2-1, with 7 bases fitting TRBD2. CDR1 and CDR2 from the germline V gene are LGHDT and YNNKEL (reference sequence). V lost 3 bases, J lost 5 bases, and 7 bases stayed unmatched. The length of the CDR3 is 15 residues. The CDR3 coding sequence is TGTGCCAGCAGCCACTCCGGACTAGGTGACAATGAGCAGTTCTTC. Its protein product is CASSHSGLGDNEQFF.

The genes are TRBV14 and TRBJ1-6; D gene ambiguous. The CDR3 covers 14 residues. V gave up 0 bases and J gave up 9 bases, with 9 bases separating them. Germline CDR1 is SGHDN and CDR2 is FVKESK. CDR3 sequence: CASSQEGKASPLHF. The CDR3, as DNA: TGTGCCAGCAGCCAAGAAGGCAAAGCTTCACCCCTCCACTTT.

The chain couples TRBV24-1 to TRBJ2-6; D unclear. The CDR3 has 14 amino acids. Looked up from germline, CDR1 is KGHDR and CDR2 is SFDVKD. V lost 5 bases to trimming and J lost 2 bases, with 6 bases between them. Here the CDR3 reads CATSGGAGANVLTF. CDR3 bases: TGTGCCACCAGTGGAGGTGCTGGGGCCAACGTCCTGACTTTC.

The CDR3 region has the DNA TGTGCCAGCAGTTCCAGGGTTAACTATGGCTACACCTTC. This translates into CASSSRVNYGYTF. V is TRBV27 and J is TRBJ1-2; TRBD1 is a possible D gene (5 bases). Germline lookup yields CDR1 MNHEY and CDR2 SMNVEV (reference sequence). The CDR3 runs to 13 residues. V was shortened by 4 bases and J by 1 base, with 7 bases between the two germline ends.

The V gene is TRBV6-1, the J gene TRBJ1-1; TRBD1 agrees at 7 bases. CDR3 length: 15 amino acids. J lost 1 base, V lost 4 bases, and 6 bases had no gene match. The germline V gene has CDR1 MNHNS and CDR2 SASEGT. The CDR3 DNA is TGTGCCAGCAGTGGCAGACAGGGTGCGAACACTGAAGCTTTCTTT. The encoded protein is CASSGRQGANTEAFF.